The 16 T cell receptor beta chains listed next were all sequenced from one sample in a study of metastatic and nonmetastatic thyroid tumors. Thyroid surgery was performed in patients who had received no treatment beforehand. TCRdb re-processed the PCR reads through MiXCR. This sample yields approximately 6,000 clones, of which around a third are seen a single time; about 45% belongs to the top ten. Input material: tumor tissue. The origin of the receptors is a female donor with papillary thyroid cancer or a benign thyroid nodule (not recorded which). Some clones in this sample may be carry-over from other donors' samples.

In this sample, this clone is medium-sized. J is TRBJ2-7 and V is TRBV6-1; TRBD2 might be the D (5 bases). Trimming left V 7 bases short and J 0 bases short, with 10 bases between. The CDR3 is made up of 13 amino acids. Germline V lookup: CDR1 MNHNS, CDR2 SASEGT. CDR3 nucleotide sequence: TGTGCCAGCATGAGGGCTATCTCCTACGAGCAGTACTTC. Amino acid sequence: CASMRAISYEQYF.

The gene calls are TRBV3-1 and TRBJ2-7, with 10 bases that match TRBD2. The CDR3 is 14 residues long. Trimming cost V 4 bases and J 3 bases; bases outside gene matches: 3. Germline values: CDR1 LGHDT, CDR2 YNNKEL (reference sequence). CDR3 sequence (DNA): TGTGCCAGCAGCCGGACTAGCGGCGACTACGAGCAGTACTTC. Translating it yields CASSRTSGDYEQYF.

To note about this clone: The missing conserved phenylalanine or tryptophan at the end of this CDR3 makes a read error likely. This chain connects TRBV20-1 to TRBJ2-2; D is unresolved. This CDR3 has 11 amino acids. V was cut by 1 base and J by 9 bases, with 6 bases left in between. Per germline, CDR1 DFQATT and CDR2 SNEGSKA (reference sequence). The CDR3 bases are TGCAGTGCTAGAGCGCACCGGGAGCTGTTTGTT. It translates to CSARAHRELFV.

This clone was recorded many times. The V gene is TRBV5-1, the J gene TRBJ2-3; no reliable D call. CDR3 length: 14 amino acids. V lost 7 bases and J 2 bases, leaving 14 bases between the germline ends. Germline V CDR1 and CDR2: SGHRS, YFSETQ. The CDR3 region is CASSQVGFTDTQYF. The CDR3 nucleotides read TGCGCCAGCTCCCAGGTGGGGTTCACAGATACGCAGTATTTT.

Points on this clone: A much larger clone sits a single nucleotide away, making a read error possible. In nucleotides, the CDR3 is TGTGCCAGCAGTGAAGCGGGGGGGACCGAGCAGTGCTTC. Translated, it gives CASSEAGGTEQCF. The chain carries TRBV2 and TRBJ2-7; 7 positions match TRBD2. CDR1 is SNHLY and CDR2 is FYNNEI in the germline V gene. CDR3 length: 13 residues.

The chain recombines TRBV19 with TRBJ1-2; 12 nucleotides agree with TRBD1. The CDR3 extends over 14 amino acids. Germline CDR1 LNHDA, CDR2 SQIVND (reference sequence). V dropped 7 bases and J dropped 10; count of bases not matched to a gene: 10. The CDR3 nucleotides read TGTGCCAGTACCCAGGGGGACAGGGGGCCAGACTACACCTTC. It codes for CASTQGDRGPDYTF.

This clone was seen many times. The chain joins TRBV30 to TRBJ2-3, with TRBD2 matching 14 bases. CDR1 and CDR2 from the germline V gene are GTSNPN and SVGIG (reference sequence). CDR3 length: 19 residues. The trim removed 2 bases at V and 6 bases at J, leaving 16 bases unmatched. The CDR3 DNA follows: TGTGCCTGGAGTTACACCCCGGGACTAGCGGGGGTAATAACGGATACGCAGTATTTT. It is translated as CAWSYTPGLAGVITDTQYF.

The chain employs TRBV9 and TRBJ1-3, with D maybe TRBD1 (5 bases). Trimming left V 2 bases short and J 0 bases short, with 12 bases between. The CDR3 contains 16 residues. Germline V gene lookup returns CDR1 SGDLS and CDR2 YYNGEE. CDR3 sequence (DNA): TGTGCCAGCAGCGTTGGACACGAAAGCTCTGGAAACACCATATATTTT. It codes for CASSVGHESSGNTIYF.

CDR3: CASSPKRVPQETQYF. For the CDR3, the DNA is TGTGCCAGCAGCCCTAAGAGGGTCCCCCAAGAGACCCAGTACTTC. This chain joins TRBV9 and TRBJ2-5, with TRBD2 as a possible D gene (5 bases). V dropped 4 bases and J dropped 1 base, with 14 bases sitting between them. The CDR3 runs to 15 residues. Germline lookup yields CDR1 SGDLS and CDR2 YYNGEE.

Many counts were recorded for this clone. V usage is TRBV7-7 and J usage is TRBJ2-1, with a possible D match to TRBD1 (6 bases). Germline V gives CDR1 SSHAT, CDR2 FNYEAQ (reference sequence). This CDR3 has 13 residues. Trimming cost V 3 bases and J 7 bases, with 10 bases left between them. This CDR3 reads CASSFGQQNEQFF. CDR3 nucleotides: TGTGCCAGCAGCTTCGGACAGCAGAATGAGCAGTTCTTC.

This clone appeared a few times. The rearrangement links TRBV6-1 to TRBJ1-1; perhaps TRBD1 as D (6 bases). The V end lost 6 bases, the J end lost 8 bases, and 16 bases lay between the germline ends. Looked up from germline, CDR1 is MNHNS and CDR2 is SASEGT. The CDR3 length is 13 residues. The DNA of the CDR3 is TGTGCCAGCAGGGGGGCGTTGGACAGCGAAGCTTTCTTT. Residues: CASRGALDSEAFF.

The chain joins TRBV20-1 to TRBJ1-2; D possibly corresponds to TRBD1 (5 bases). V was cut by 5 bases and J by 8 bases, with 24 bases left in between. The CDR3 runs to 15 residues. In germline, CDR1 is DFQATT, CDR2 SNEGSKA (reference sequence). CDR3 sequence reads: CSAGGHGPESRGYTF. The CDR3 nucleotides are TGCAGTGCTGGAGGACACGGGCCTGAGTCCCGAGGCTACACCTTC.

This chain joins TRBV6-1 and TRBJ1-6; D is unclear. V gave up 5 bases and J gave up 5 bases, with 13 bases separating them. This CDR3 comprises 15 residues. CDR1 is MNHNS, CDR2 SASEGT, per germline. The CDR3 DNA reads as TGTGCCAGCAGTCGACGGACGGGCGATAATTCACCCCTCCACTTT. Encoded protein: CASSRRTGDNSPLHF.

This clone has a count of ten or more. The chain couples TRBV10-2 to TRBJ1-5, with 9 bases that match TRBD1. CDR3 length equals 16 residues. CDR1 WSHSY and CDR2 SAAADI come from the germline V gene. V lost 5 bases and J lost 4; bases outside the gene matches: 9. The CDR3 bases are TGCGCCAGCAGTCCGGGACAGGGTCACTCGAATCAGCCCCAGCATTTT. This codes for CASSPGQGHSNQPQHF.

The rearrangement uses TRBV14 and TRBJ1-5; 7 bases agree with TRBD1. The CDR3 is 16 amino acids. The V gene end was trimmed by 3 bases and the J gene end by 5 bases; junction bases not matched to a gene: 10. Germline assignment: CDR1 SGHDN and CDR2 FVKESK. CDR3: CASSHASQGIDQPQHF. Written as DNA, the CDR3 is TGTGCCAGCAGCCACGCCTCACAGGGGATTGATCAGCCCCAGCATTTT. The full variable domain, rest sourced from reference TRBV14 and TRBJ1-5, is EAGVTQFPSHSVIEKGQTVTLRCDPISGHDNLYWYRRVMGKEIKFLLHFVKESKQDESGMPNNRFLAERTGGTYSTLKVQPAELEDSGVYFCASSHASQGIDQPQHFGDGTRLSIL.

The chain recombines TRBV7-9 with TRBJ1-3; 9 positions agree with TRBD1. CDR3 length: 11 amino acids. J was trimmed by 16 bases and V by 4 bases; bases with no gene match: 5. Germline CDR1 and CDR2: SEHNR and FQNEAQ (reference sequence). CDR3 region: CASSYGTGFYF. CDR3 sequence (DNA): TGTGCCAGCAGCTACGGGACAGGGTTTTATTTT.